This passage covers 27 T cell receptor beta chains from one sample sequenced in a study of PD-1 blockade in classical Hodgkin lymphoma. Data came from immunoSEQ multiplex PCR; TCRdb stores just in-frame clones and leaves some out. The sample records roughly 70,000 clones, 93% being singletons. The time point here: newly diagnosed, previously untreated cHL patient sample. The material sequenced was peripheral blood mononuclear cells (PBMCs). These receptors all come from a human donor with classical Hodgkin lymphoma.

This clone came up once. This chain uses TRBV6-5 with TRBJ1-4, with D hard to call. From germline, CDR1 is MNHEY and CDR2 SVGAGI. This CDR3 is built from 14 residues. Between the trimmed V and J ends, which lost 11 bases and 3 bases, there was a span of 16 bases. The CDR3 sequence: CAARGGASNEKLFF. The DNA of the CDR3 is TGTGCCGCCCGTGGTGGAGCATCTAATGAAAAACTGTTTTTT.

The chain is built from TRBV18 and TRBJ1-1; D uncertain. This CDR3 spans 14 amino acids. Between the trimmed V and J ends, which lost 6 bases and 0 bases, there was a span of 11 bases. The germline V gene has CDR1 KGHSH and CDR2 LQKENI. The CDR3 DNA sequence: TGTGCCAGCTCGCCCCGGGCAGTGAACACTGAAGCTTTCTTT. Translation gives CASSPRAVNTEAFF.

This sequence joins TRBV11-2 and TRBJ2-5; 10 bases are shared with TRBD2. The length of the CDR3 is 14 residues. Germline V gene lookup returns CDR1 SGHAT and CDR2 FQNNGV. J was trimmed by 5 bases and V by 6 bases; bases with no gene match: 6. In nucleotides, the CDR3 is TGTGCCAGCAGTTCGTCGACTAGCGGGGAGACCCAGTACTTC. Its translation: CASSSSTSGETQYF.

The chain has TRBV6-6 and TRBJ1-1, with D possibly being TRBD1 (5 bases). V was cut by 4 bases and J by 7 bases, with 13 bases left in between. Per the germline V gene, CDR1 is MNHNY and CDR2 is SVGAGI (reference sequence). This CDR3 region has 13 residues. The CDR3 spells CASSSLRGSEAFF. CDR3 sequence (DNA): TGTGCCAGCAGTTCCCTTCGGGGGAGTGAAGCTTTCTTT.

The sample holds one count of this clone. This chain joins TRBV11-2 and TRBJ2-1; TRBD2 matches at 13 bases. Trimming cost V 2 bases and J 2 bases; bases outside gene matches: 3. The CDR3 has 17 residues. Germline values: CDR1 SGHAT, CDR2 FQNNGV. This CDR3 is CASSLPGLAGPYNEQFF. For the CDR3, the DNA is TGTGCCAGCAGCTTACCGGGACTAGCGGGACCCTACAATGAGCAGTTCTTC.

The chain carries TRBV5-1 and TRBJ2-1, with TRBD2 identical over 9 bases. Trimming removed 3 bases from V and 8 bases from J; junction bases left unmatched: 12. There are 16 residues in the CDR3. In germline, CDR1 is SGHRS, CDR2 YFSETQ. The CDR3 bases are TGCGCCAGCAGCTCCCCCCTGGGCGGGAGGGGGGATGAGCAGTTCTTC. As protein: CASSSPLGGRGDEQFF.

V gene TRBV7-7 combines with J gene TRBJ2-5; D is unclear. The germline V and J ends were trimmed by 5 bases and 2 bases, with 9 bases remaining between them. Germline V lookup: CDR1 SSHAT, CDR2 FNYEAQ (reference sequence). The CDR3 covers 13 residues. CDR3 nucleotide sequence: TGTGCCAGCAGCCGAGATACTCAAGAGACCCAGTACTTC. Its translation is CASSRDTQETQYF.

The V gene is TRBV5-4, the J gene TRBJ1-2; D is undetermined. Trimming stripped 0 bases from V and 5 bases from J, with 8 bases between. The germline V gene has CDR1 SGHNT and CDR2 YYREEE (reference sequence). This CDR3 contains 13 residues. The CDR3 DNA reads as TGTGCCAGCAGCTTGGACAGCGAATATGGCTACACCTTC. Its translation is CASSLDSEYGYTF.

This sequence joins TRBV10-3 and TRBJ1-2; 10 nucleotides agree with TRBD1. J gave up 8 bases and V 0 bases, and 21 bases lay outside the gene matches. This CDR3 comprises 20 residues. Germline CDR1 reads ENHRY; CDR2 reads SYGVKD. CDR3: CAISESPYRWDRGGVEGYTF. CDR3 sequence (DNA): TGTGCCATCAGTGAGTCCCCATACCGCTGGGACAGGGGCGGCGTTGAGGGCTACACCTTC.

The rearrangement joins TRBV6-1 to TRBJ1-1, with TRBD1 as a possible D gene (5 bases). The length of the CDR3 is 14 residues. V was shortened by 3 bases and J by 5 bases, with 13 bases between the two germline ends. Germline CDR1 MNHNS, CDR2 SASEGT. CDR3: CASSDSGSWTEAFF. CDR3 coding DNA: TGTGCCAGCAGTGATTCAGGGTCGTGGACTGAAGCTTTCTTT.

The CDR3 is CASSPDRVETQYF. CDR3 in DNA: TGCGCCAGCAGCCCGGACAGGGTAGAGACCCAGTACTTC. The chain combines TRBV5-1 with TRBJ2-5, with 8 bases aligning to TRBD1. The CDR3 totals 13 residues. The V and J ends lost 4 bases and 4 bases, in that order; junction bases with no gene match: 3. Germline assignment: CDR1 SGHRS and CDR2 YFSETQ.

The J gene is TRBJ1-2, the V gene TRBV29-1, with D uncertain. Germline loops: CDR1 SQVTM, CDR2 ANQGSEA. V dropped 5 bases and J dropped 4 bases, with 14 bases sitting between them. This CDR3 region has 13 residues. The CDR3 DNA reads as TGCAGCGTTCCCTCCGTTGCGGGCTATGGCTACACCTTC. Protein: CSVPSVAGYGYTF.

The CDR3 coding sequence is TGTGCCAGCAGTTCACCTACGGGGGAGCTGTTTTTT. This codes for CASSSPTGELFF. The V gene is TRBV2, the J gene TRBJ2-2; unclear D gene. Germline V gene data show CDR1 as SNHLY and CDR2 as FYNNEI. Trimming took 5 bases from V and 8 from J, leaving 9 bases between them. CDR3 length: 12 amino acids.

This chain connects TRBV6-5 to TRBJ1-1; no firm D call. Germline assignment: CDR1 MNHEY and CDR2 SVGAGI. This CDR3 region has 12 residues. With 6 bases removed from V and 5 bases from J, the gap between germline ends came to 10 bases. CDR3 in amino acids: CASSQSSTEAFF. CDR3 DNA: TGTGCCAGCAGCCAGTCATCTACTGAAGCTTTCTTT.

This chain links TRBV4-2 with TRBJ2-3; TRBD2 aligns across 10 bases. The CDR3 contains 15 residues. V shed 0 bases, J shed 4 bases, and the junction held 1 base outside the gene matches. CDR1 is LGHNA and CDR2 is YNFKEQ in the germline V gene. CDR3 in amino acids: CASSQEAGGPDTQYF. The CDR3 bases are TGTGCCAGCAGCCAAGAAGCGGGGGGGCCAGATACGCAGTATTTT.

The chain links TRBV5-1 to TRBJ1-1; 10 bases map to TRBD1. The CDR3 loop spans 16 amino acids. Germline CDR1 reads SGHRS; CDR2 reads YFSETQ. V was clipped by 4 bases and J by 1 base; unmatched bases: 7. Here the CDR3 DNA reads TGCGCCAGCAGCCCCGGACAGGGGGGATCGAACACTGAAGCTTTCTTT. Protein product: CASSPGQGGSNTEAFF.

This clone came up once. The rearrangement uses TRBV2 and TRBJ2-2, with TRBD1 as a possible D gene (6 bases). Germline V gene data show CDR1 as SNHLY and CDR2 as FYNNEI. V was shortened by 8 bases and J by 3 bases, with 13 bases between the two germline ends. The CDR3 is 14 amino acids. CDR3 DNA: TGTGCCAGCGGTACAGGGTCGCACACCGGGGAGCTGTTTTTT. Encoded protein: CASGTGSHTGELFF. Supplemented by reference TRBV2 and TRBJ2-2, the full variable domain reads EPEVTQTPSHQVTQMGQEVILRCVPISNHLYFYWYRQILGQKVEFLVSFYNNEISEKSEIFDDQFSVERPDGSNFTLKIRSTKLEDSAMYFCASGTGSHTGELFFGEGSRLTVL.

This rearrangement joins TRBV9 to TRBJ2-3; TRBD1 aligns across 7 bases. Germline V gives CDR1 SGDLS, CDR2 YYNGEE. The CDR3 spans 15 residues. The V gene end was trimmed by 0 bases and the J gene end by 6 bases; junction bases not matched to a gene: 7. DNA for the CDR3: TGTGCCAGCAGCGTAGGGACAGGCCCCGGGGATACGCAGTATTTT. Residues: CASSVGTGPGDTQYF.

This rearrangement joins TRBV6-6 to TRBJ1-1, with D unclear. Germline-derived CDR1 and CDR2 are MNHNY and SVGAGI (reference sequence). The V gene lost 5 bases and the J gene lost 7 bases, with 5 bases spanning the gap. The CDR3 length is 10 residues. The CDR3: CASSQIEAFF. The CDR3 DNA is TGTGCCAGCAGTCAGATTGAAGCTTTCTTT.

The chain links TRBV23-1 to TRBJ2-5; possibly TRBD1 or TRBD2 for D (5 bases each). TRBJ2-7 matches the DNA end more closely, so the J call is doubtful. TRBV23-1 carries the ORF label, with uncertain function. This CDR3 is 18 amino acids long. DNA of the CDR3: TGCGCCAGCAGTCCCCCTGAGATACCGGGGACGGTTTGCTACGAGCAGTACTTC. It codes for CASSPPEIPGTVCYEQYF.

CDR3 in amino acids: CASSRTGPANTGELFF. In nucleotides, the CDR3 is TGCGCCAGCAGCAGGACAGGGCCCGCGAACACCGGGGAGCTGTTTTTT. The J gene is TRBJ2-2, the V gene TRBV5-1; 8 nucleotides match TRBD1. Germline lookup yields CDR1 SGHRS and CDR2 YFSETQ. This CDR3 comprises 16 residues. Trimming took 4 bases from V and 0 from J; bases not matched to a gene: 5.

V is TRBV11-2 and J is TRBJ2-2; D is uncertain. Germline CDR1 is SGHAT and CDR2 is FQNNGV. The CDR3 is made up of 15 amino acids. Trimming removed 0 bases from V and 5 bases from J, with 10 bases in between. The CDR3 protein is CASSLDRSWTGELFF. CDR3 in DNA: TGTGCCAGCAGCTTAGATCGGAGTTGGACCGGGGAGCTGTTTTTT.

The rearrangement joins TRBV7-2 to TRBJ1-1; maybe TRBD1 (6 bases). The CDR3 is 16 amino acids. V lost 1 base and J lost 2, with 14 bases in between. The germline gives CDR1 SGHTA, CDR2 FQGNSA. This CDR3 reads CASSLGLGAANTEAFF. CDR3 sequence (DNA): TGTGCCAGCAGCTTAGGGCTGGGGGCAGCTAACACTGAAGCTTTCTTT.

The chain combines TRBV11-3 with TRBJ2-3; a weak D match, TRBD2 (5 bases). Germline V gene data show CDR1 as SGHNT and CDR2 as YENEEA. There are 12 residues in the CDR3. Trimming stripped 5 bases from V and 8 bases from J, with 11 bases between. The CDR3, as DNA: TGTGCCAGCAGCCAGATCGCGGGTACGCAGTATTTT. It specifies CASSQIAGTQYF.

This chain links TRBV27 with TRBJ2-7; 8 bases are a match to TRBD1. V was clipped by 5 bases and J by 0 bases; unmatched bases: 9. CDR1 and CDR2 (germline): MNHEY, SMNVEV (reference sequence). The CDR3 runs to 16 residues. The CDR3 protein is CASSLIQGESSYEQYF. The CDR3 nucleotides read TGTGCCAGCAGTCTAATACAGGGGGAGAGCTCCTACGAGCAGTACTTC.

This chain links TRBV5-1 with TRBJ1-1, with a possible D match to TRBD1 (6 bases). V was trimmed by 0 bases and J by 1 base, leaving 10 bases between them. CDR1 and CDR2 (germline): SGHRS, YFSETQ. The CDR3 contains 15 residues. Here the CDR3 DNA reads TGCGCCAGCAGCTTGGGGGGGACACCGAACACTGAAGCTTTCTTT. This translates into CASSLGGTPNTEAFF.

V gene TRBV5-1 combines with J gene TRBJ2-7; 11 nucleotides align to TRBD2. V lost 3 bases and J lost 6; bases outside the gene matches: 5. Germline V lookup: CDR1 SGHRS, CDR2 YFSETQ. The CDR3 has 14 amino acids. CDR3 amino acids: CASSSLAGEGEQYF. The CDR3 DNA reads TGCGCCAGCAGCTCACTAGCGGGAGAAGGCGAGCAGTACTTC.